The present entry profiles one TCR beta chain with its context. This clone's antigen is unknown. The record has no base qualities; no much larger clone is one base away. This specimen belongs to a study of T cell responses to AZD1222 COVID-19 vaccine (dated by TCRdb to about 2021). About the full investigation: A total of approximately 240 trial participants underwent TCR sequencing, of whom 207 had received two doses of AZD1222 and some 25 had received two doses of the MenACWY control vaccine. Trial participants were enrolled by age into subgroups of 18-55, 56-69 and 70-plus years, and 148, 28 and 57 TCR-sequenced participants, respectively, were included in these subgroups. What the study reported, not specific to this receptor: Most participants were white British and females outnumbered males, and the authors suggested that clonal diversity may have been underestimated. The whole spike protein was spanned by vaccine-associated CD4 TCRs, and dominant responses were seen in regions 160-218 and 743-854. Because no day 14 peak-response samples were available, repertoires were characterized only after the peak T cell response. Conclusions about previously exposed vaccinees were limited because only six AZD1222 recipients were SARS-CoV-2 seropositive at baseline. Nearly half of unique spike-specific TCRs reportedly recognized epitopes outside regions mutated in the B.1.351 and B.1.1.7 variants. After two AZD1222 doses, both the breadth and the depth of spike-specific TCRs were significantly higher than at day 0 and than in MenACWY recipients. The 56-69-year group was small, and its depth increase did not reach significance, likely because of low power.

The CDR3 regions of human TCRbeta chains were analyzed by immunosequencing. The published analysis was carried out like this. TCRs in the repertoires were matched against a reference library of SARS-CoV-2-specific TCRs that had been generated with the MIRA antigen-specificity platform. Breadth was defined as the fraction of unique TCRs that were SARS-CoV-2-associated, and depth was defined as the fraction of total T cells that were SARS-CoV-2-associated. Using the MIRA data, every spike-specific TCR was mapped to the spike region that the TCR reacted to and assigned to either a CD4 or a CD8 class. Log10-transformed breadth and depth values were compared by one-way ANOVA with Sidak's multiple comparisons tests. In TCRdb, the immuneACCESS table is reduced to in-frame sequences with V and J assigned. These tables do not hold every clone; where another copy was compared, an unresolved V gene accounts for under half, and the others remain unexplained. Clone size and the V and J calls come from that table; the DNA yielded D and trimming. For this sample there are tens of thousands of clones; 87% appear just once. 1% to 1.5% of the sample is taken by the ten largest.

Relative to germline, V is 2 bases shorter and J is 5 bases shorter, with 13 bases between their ends. Including the terminal cysteine and phenylalanine, the CDR3 comprises 16 residues. Of the read, only the CDR3 DNA is kept; its 48 bases are in frame from base 1. Based on the germline V gene (reference sequence), the CDR1 and CDR2 sequences are SEHNR and FQNEAQ. Per the publication, the time point label means: about 28 days (+/-7) after the second vaccine dose. Because spike-specific TCR depth and breadth did not differ between the two schedules, AZD1222 recipients who got a second dose at roughly 4 weeks were pooled with those who got a second dose at roughly 12 weeks. Vaccinee samples came from UK trials COV001 and COV002, including a single-blind randomized controlled phase 2/3 trial of AZD1222 (ChAdOx1 nCoV-19) in healthy adults. For TCRbeta chain sequencing, PBMC samples from trial participants were taken at day 0 and at day 28 after the second dose.

The TCR was taken from an adult who received the AZD1222 COVID-19 vaccine. The rearranged chain carries TRBV7-9 and TRBJ2-6, with TRBD1 tentatively as D gene (7 bases match). Specimen: peripheral blood, collected 28 days after the second AZD1222 dose. The CDR3 reads CASSLNQGGRANVLTF. DNA sequence: TGTGCCAGCAGCTTAAATCAGGGGGGCCGGGCCAACGTCCTGACTTTC. Beyond the CDR3, the reference TRBV7-9 and TRBJ2-6 genes provide the residues; the full variable domain reads: DTGVSQNPRHKITKRGQNVTFRCDPISEHNRLYWYRQTLGQGPEFLTYFQNEAQLEKSRLLSDRFSAERPKGSFSTLEIQRTEQGDSAMYLCASSLNQGGRANVLTFGAGSRLTVL.